Following are 5 T cell receptor beta chains from one sample sequenced in a study of tumor and adjacent non-tumor tissue in lung cancer. The template was RNA from unsorted bulk tissue. More than 3 cm separated this lung sample from the edge of the tumor. The library came from three nested PCR rounds adapted from ARM-PCR protocols. TCRdb fed the multiplex PCR reads into MiXCR, producing one record per CDR3 protein. The table lists some 70,000 distinct CDR3 sequences, around two thirds of them singletons. The sequenced sample was distant non-tumor lung tissue. Source of these receptors: a woman between 45 and 65 years old with non-small cell lung cancer.

This clonotype has at least ten counts. The chain couples TRBV10-3 to TRBJ2-1; D not certain. CDR3 length equals 13 residues. The ends were cut back, 4 bases at V and 5 bases at J, with 9 bases in the middle. Germline V gene sequence: CDR1 ENHRY, CDR2 SYGVKD. The CDR3 is CAISGLEDNEQFF. The DNA of the CDR3 is TGTGCCATCAGTGGACTGGAAGACAATGAGCAGTTCTTC.

Notes on this clonotype: A junction end diverges from the germline sequence, so it may reflect a read error. The V and J genes are TRBV6-1 and TRBJ1-5; D remains ambiguous. Germline V gene sequence: CDR1 MNHNS, CDR2 SASEGT. This CDR3 has 13 amino acids. CDR3 loop: CASRSTNYQPQHF. The CDR3 DNA is TGTGCCAGCAGATCGACCAACTATCAACCCCAGCATTTT.

This clonotype was observed a single time. No conserved phenylalanine or tryptophan ends this CDR3, so it is likely a read error. In DNA, the CDR3 is TGCGCCAGCAGCCAAGATCGCACAGTATACAATGAGCAGTTCCTC. Amino acid sequence: CASSQDRTVYNEQFL. This chain uses TRBV4-1 with TRBJ2-1; no firm D call. From germline, CDR1 is MGHRA and CDR2 YSYEKL. V was shortened by 0 bases and J by 4 bases, with 10 bases between the two germline ends. This CDR3 is built from 15 residues.

As concerns this clonotype: This may come from a read error, since a much larger clone is one base off. J is TRBJ2-4 and V is TRBV4-1; possible D gene TRBD1, 6 bases. This CDR3 is built from 15 residues. Germline values: CDR1 MGHRA, CDR2 YSYEKL. In DNA form, the CDR3 reads TGCGCCAGCAGCCAAGGGGGGCTAGCCAAAAACACTCAGTACTTC. This codes for CASSQGGLAKNTQYF.

This clonotype rates as large. This chain uses TRBV11-2 with TRBJ2-7, with no clear D. The V end was cut by 4 bases, the J end by 7 bases, with 8 bases between. Germline values: CDR1 SGHAT, CDR2 FQNNGV. This CDR3 region has 11 residues. The CDR3 DNA sequence: TGTGCCAGCAGCTCCTCAAGAGAGCAGTACTTC. The encoded protein is CASSSSREQYF.